The 9 T cell receptor beta chains presented below share a single source sample, sequenced in a study of glioma-infiltrating T cells after dendritic cell vaccination listed by TCRdb under 2016. Library creation used the immunoSEQ multiplex PCR assay. The table was pulled from immuneACCESS by TCRdb, which kept in-frame rearrangements only. Such tables lose some clones; where checked, under half of the loss comes from unresolved V genes, and the rest has no known cause. Present in this sample are fewer than 110,000 clones, roughly 76% of which were seen just once. Clones ranked in the top ten supply around 12% of the sample. Sequenced here: blood, sampled before dendritic cell vaccination. Every receptor here comes from a human donor with glioblastoma.

The chain carries TRBV19 and TRBJ2-7; tentatively, D is TRBD2 (7 bases). Germline CDR1 and CDR2: LNHDA and SQIVND (reference sequence). The CDR3 covers 14 residues. V shed 6 bases and J shed 6 bases, with 18 bases lying between them. The CDR3 sequence is CASSPSGGPSEQYF. The CDR3 region has the DNA TGTGCCAGTAGCCCCTCGGGGGGCCCCTCCGAGCAGTACTTC.

In the case of this clone: Other DNA sequences in this sample translate to the same CDR3. The J gene is TRBJ1-1, the V gene TRBV5-1, with 9 bases matching TRBD1. The CDR3 consists of 14 residues. Per germline, CDR1 SGHRS and CDR2 YFSETQ. The trim removed 0 bases at V and 8 bases at J, leaving 5 bases unmatched. The CDR3, as DNA: TGCGCCAGCAGCTTGGTAGGACAGGGGACCGAAGCTTTCTTT. The encoded protein is CASSLVGQGTEAFF.

The chain couples TRBV16 to TRBJ2-3; no clear D. Trimming stripped 0 bases from V and 3 bases from J, with 10 bases between. Germline V gene sequence: CDR1 KGHSY, CDR2 FQNENV. There are 15 residues in the CDR3. CDR3 sequence (DNA): TGTGCCAGCAGCCAATCAAGCTACGATACAGATACGCAGTATTTT. As protein: CASSQSSYDTDTQYF.

This chain links TRBV4-1 with TRBJ1-1, with 10 nucleotides matching TRBD1. Looked up from germline, CDR1 is MGHRA and CDR2 is YSYEKL. J was trimmed by 11 bases and V by 1 base; bases with no gene match: 16. CDR3 length: 17 amino acids. The CDR3 sequence: CASSQGAGQGLKTGAFF. The CDR3 DNA follows: TGCGCCAGCAGCCAAGGGGCGGGACAGGGGTTGAAAACTGGGGCTTTCTTT.

The V call is TRBV29-1, the J call TRBJ1-2, with D maybe TRBD1 (5 bases). This CDR3 spans 12 amino acids. The V gene's germline CDR1 is SQVTM and CDR2 ANQGSEA. V lost 4 bases to trimming and J lost 3 bases, with 9 bases between them. Here the CDR3 reads CSVVRADYGYTF. The CDR3 coding sequence is TGCAGCGTTGTCAGGGCGGACTATGGCTACACCTTC.

The chain joins TRBV6-5 to TRBJ2-7; D uncertain. The V end lost 6 bases, the J end lost 3 bases, and 12 bases lay between the germline ends. There are 13 residues in the CDR3. Per germline, CDR1 MNHEY and CDR2 SVGAGI. For the CDR3, the DNA is TGTGCCAGCAGATCCACCTACTACTACGAGCAGTACTTC. Amino acid sequence: CASRSTYYYEQYF.

This chain connects TRBV6-1 to TRBJ1-2, with D possibly TRBD1 on 5 matching bases. The germline V gene has CDR1 MNHNS and CDR2 SASEGT. The CDR3 covers 17 residues. Trimming removed 0 bases from V and 2 bases from J, with 16 bases in between. The CDR3 spells CASSEAGGLGLNYGYTF. For the CDR3, the DNA is TGTGCCAGCAGTGAAGCGGGGGGTTTGGGCCTAAACTATGGCTACACCTTC.

The V gene is TRBV7-2, the J gene TRBJ2-7; perhaps TRBD1 as D (6 bases). CDR3 length: 14 amino acids. Germline V CDR1 and CDR2: SGHTA, FQGNSA. The V end lost 5 bases, the J end lost 0 bases, and 11 bases lay between the germline ends. CDR3 sequence: CASSRTVSSYEQYF. In DNA form, the CDR3 reads TGTGCCAGCAGCCGGACAGTGAGCTCCTACGAGCAGTACTTC.

This clone was detected a few times. This chain uses TRBV19 with TRBJ1-1, with 9 bases matching TRBD1. CDR3 length equals 15 residues. Trimming at V came to 6 bases and at J to 4 bases, leaving 9 bases not matched to a gene. Germline CDR1 LNHDA, CDR2 SQIVND (reference sequence). In DNA form, the CDR3 reads TGTGCCAGTAGGGCCTACACAGGGGGCGGCACTGAAGCTTTCTTT. Its protein product is CASRAYTGGGTEAFF.